These 27 T cell receptor beta chains originate from one sample sequenced in a study of T cell repertoires in cytomegalovirus infection. TCRdb itself ran the reads through MiXCR, one entry per CDR3 protein. The sample has fewer than 150,000 distinct CDR3 sequences, more than 30% seen once. Their cognate antigens are unknown. Material: CD8+ T cells from cultured PBMCs, obtained from culture after CMV antigen stimulation. The source is a human donor in good health (CMV status not recorded). Some clones in this sample may be carry-over from other donors' samples.

This clonotype came up a few times. This chain connects TRBV11-3 to TRBJ2-3; 7 positions agree with TRBD2. Germline V lookup: CDR1 SGHNT, CDR2 YENEEA. With 4 bases clipped from V and 6 bases from J, the junction kept 10 bases outside the gene matches. The CDR3 covers 15 residues. The DNA for the CDR3 is TGTGCCAGCAGCTCCCCAGGGAGCGGGGCCGATACGCAGTATTTT. Translated: CASSSPGSGADTQYF.

This clonotype was counted only a few times. This sequence joins TRBV15 and TRBJ1-1; no firm D call. Germline CDR1 LNHNV, CDR2 YYDKDF (reference sequence). V was shortened by 1 base and J by 0 bases, with 18 bases between the two germline ends. The CDR3 covers 18 residues. CDR3 bases: TGTGCCACCAGCAGAGTTGCCAGTGGAGGATCCGTGAACACTGAAGCTTTCTTT. Translated: CATSRVASGGSVNTEAFF.

The chain is built from TRBV24-1 and TRBJ1-2; the D gene is possibly TRBD1 (6 bases). Per the germline V gene, CDR1 is KGHDR and CDR2 is SFDVKD. This CDR3 has 14 residues. Trimming stripped 4 bases from V and 8 bases from J, with 16 bases between. CDR3 amino acids: CATSDSRGWRGYTF. CDR3 DNA sequence: TGTGCCACCAGTGACTCCAGGGGCTGGCGCGGCTACACCTTC.

The V call is TRBV7-9, the J call TRBJ2-7; 9 positions agree with TRBD1. Losses at the gene ends were 5 bases for V and 5 bases for J; bases not matched to a gene: 7. This CDR3 has 14 residues. In germline, CDR1 is SEHNR, CDR2 FQNEAQ (reference sequence). The CDR3 here is CASSRGTGIHEQYF. The CDR3 nucleotides read TGTGCCAGCAGCAGGGGGACAGGGATCCACGAGCAGTACTTC.

This clonotype was observed a handful of times. This rearrangement joins TRBV9 to TRBJ2-3; D remains ambiguous. V lost 0 bases, J lost 4 bases, and 15 bases lay in between. The CDR3 has 16 amino acids. Germline V CDR1 and CDR2: SGDLS, YYNGEE. CDR3 sequence reads: CASSVDVTVISDTQYF. The DNA of the CDR3 is TGTGCCAGCAGCGTAGATGTTACGGTCATTTCAGATACGCAGTATTTT.

The chain couples TRBV4-1 to TRBJ1-1, with 9 positions matching TRBD1. Germline V gene lookup returns CDR1 MGHRA and CDR2 YSYEKL. The V gene end was trimmed by 4 bases and the J gene end by 5 bases; junction bases not matched to a gene: 11. The CDR3 is 16 residues long. In DNA form, the CDR3 reads TGCGCCAGCAGCCTCGTGCAGCCGACAGGGGGTACTGAAGCTTTCTTT. Protein sequence: CASSLVQPTGGTEAFF.

This clonotype was recorded at least ten times. The rearrangement uses TRBV28 and TRBJ2-5; 14 positions match TRBD2. The CDR3 runs 15 residues. CDR1 is MDHEN and CDR2 is SYDVKM in the germline V gene. V shed 6 bases, J shed 5 bases, and the junction held 5 bases outside the gene matches. CDR3 sequence: CASSGTSGGRETQYF. The CDR3 region has the DNA TGTGCCAGCAGCGGGACTAGCGGGGGTCGGGAGACCCAGTACTTC.

This clonotype was seen more than once but under ten times. The chain links TRBV20-1 to TRBJ2-1; 10 bases match TRBD2. Germline V gene lookup returns CDR1 DFQATT and CDR2 SNEGSKA (reference sequence). The CDR3 spans 15 residues. Trimming took 1 base from V and 2 from J; bases not matched to a gene: 2. CDR3 protein: CSARVGTSAYNEQFF. The CDR3 DNA is TGCAGTGCTAGAGTAGGGACTAGCGCCTACAATGAGCAGTTCTTC.

This clonotype occurred a few times. The genes are TRBV11-2 and TRBJ2-2; D ambiguous. V was clipped by 1 base and J by 7 bases, with 7 bases between them. Germline loops: CDR1 SGHAT, CDR2 FQNNGV. The length of the CDR3 is 13 residues. The CDR3 DNA follows: TGTGCCAGCAGCTTAGGTTCCCTCGGGGAGCTGTTTTTT. Protein: CASSLGSLGELFF.

The chain links TRBV7-2 to TRBJ2-1, with D perhaps TRBD1 or TRBD2 (5 bases each). Trimming took 5 bases from V and 8 from J, leaving 19 bases between them. The germline CDR1 and CDR2 sequences are SGHTA and FQGNSA. The CDR3 totals 15 residues. The CDR3 DNA is TGTACCAGCAGCGACCGGCAGGGAGTCGCGGATGAGCAGTTCTTC. It specifies CTSSDRQGVADEQFF.

This clonotype was recorded many times. The J gene is TRBJ2-3, the V gene TRBV7-9, with D unclear. Deletions cut 2 bases from V and 3 bases from J, with 12 bases between. The germline CDR1 and CDR2 sequences are SEHNR and FQNEAQ (reference sequence). This CDR3 comprises 15 residues. CDR3: CASSLYRRTTDTQYF. The DNA for the CDR3 is TGTGCCAGCAGCTTATATCGCAGAACGACAGATACGCAGTATTTT.

This clonotype was counted only a few times. This sequence joins TRBV6-5 and TRBJ2-1, with D possibly being TRBD2 (5 bases). With 1 base removed from V and 8 bases from J, the gap between germline ends came to 12 bases. The germline V gene has CDR1 MNHEY and CDR2 SVGAGI. This CDR3 spans 14 amino acids. As DNA, the CDR3 is TGTGCCAGCAGTTACTATCCTAGCAACGATGAGCAGTTCTTC. It encodes CASSYYPSNDEQFF.

This clonotype was detected only a few times. The chain joins TRBV7-2 to TRBJ2-7; the match to TRBD2 covers 9 bases. The germline CDR1 and CDR2 sequences are SGHTA and FQGNSA. The CDR3 has 15 residues. Germline trimming cut 4 bases from V and 0 bases from J; bases unmatched to any gene: 4. This CDR3 is CASSSSSGGSYEQYF. CDR3 bases: TGTGCCAGCAGCTCCAGTAGCGGGGGCTCCTACGAGCAGTACTTC.

This chain links TRBV27 with TRBJ1-5; 9 bases are a match to TRBD1. The germline CDR1 and CDR2 sequences are MNHEY and SMNVEV (reference sequence). The V segment lost 5 bases and the J segment 3 bases; nucleotides outside the gene matches: 5. This CDR3 has 15 residues. The CDR3 protein is CASSPGTGNNQPQHF. Written as DNA, the CDR3 is TGTGCCAGCAGTCCCGGGACAGGGAACAATCAGCCCCAGCATTTT.

The V and J genes are TRBV6-8 and TRBJ1-6; D unclear. The CDR3 runs to 17 residues. Germline V lookup: CDR1 MNHGY, CDR2 SAAAGT. Trimming took off 5 bases at V and 7 bases at J, with 21 bases between the two ends. The CDR3 DNA reads TGTGCCAGCAGTGATTCGGTTTCGGCGGGGTGGAATTCACCCCTCCACTTT. This codes for CASSDSVSAGWNSPLHF.

V is TRBV28 and J is TRBJ2-7; the D gene is possibly TRBD1 (5 bases). This CDR3 is built from 15 residues. Germline V lookup: CDR1 MDHEN, CDR2 SYDVKM. Trimming removed 5 bases from V and 2 bases from J, with 16 bases in between. The CDR3 nucleotides are TGTGCCAGCAGTCTTCGTGGGCAGGGTCCCTACGAGCAGTACTTC. Translation gives CASSLRGQGPYEQYF.

This clonotype was counted only a few times. The chain employs TRBV7-8 and TRBJ2-4; 9 bases are shared with TRBD2. The CDR3 is made up of 18 amino acids. The V gene end was trimmed by 5 bases and the J gene end by 1 base; junction bases not matched to a gene: 12. The germline V gene has CDR1 SGHVS and CDR2 FQNEAQ. The CDR3 is CASSPWAGGTGAKNIQYF. CDR3 in DNA: TGTGCCAGCAGCCCTTGGGCGGGGGGGACTGGGGCCAAAAACATTCAGTACTTC.

In its sample, this clonotype was seen many times. This sequence joins TRBV7-2 and TRBJ2-7; D not certain. Trimming shortened V by 8 bases and J by 0 bases, and 11 bases separated the two germline ends. The CDR3 is 13 amino acids. Germline CDR1 and CDR2: SGHTA and FQGNSA. CDR3 sequence: CASGYPGSYEQYF. As DNA, the CDR3 is TGTGCCAGCGGATACCCAGGCTCCTACGAGCAGTACTTC.

This clonotype has only a few counts. The chain carries TRBV20-1 and TRBJ1-2; D may be TRBD1 (6 bases). Germline V gene data show CDR1 as DFQATT and CDR2 as SNEGSKA (reference sequence). The ends were cut back, 5 bases at V and 7 bases at J, with 14 bases in the middle. This CDR3 contains 12 residues. The CDR3 spells CSAPWGAGGYTF. The CDR3 bases are TGCAGTGCTCCGTGGGGGGCCGGTGGCTACACCTTC.

The chain joins TRBV27 to TRBJ1-1; 7 bases line up with TRBD1. V shed 4 bases, J shed 5 bases, and the junction held 7 bases outside the gene matches. Germline CDR1 MNHEY, CDR2 SMNVEV (reference sequence). This CDR3 comprises 14 residues. This chain's CDR3 is CASSSGQPRTEAFF. The CDR3 bases are TGTGCCAGCAGTTCGGGACAGCCGAGGACTGAAGCTTTCTTT.

This clonotype occurred many times. The CDR3 DNA reads as TGTGCCAGCAGCCCCATCGTTGGGCAGGGGGCAAACACCGGGGAGCTGTTTTTT. This sequence encodes CASSPIVGQGANTGELFF. This chain joins TRBV7-2 and TRBJ2-2; 8 bases are shared with TRBD1. This CDR3 is 18 amino acids long. The germline V gene encodes CDR1 SGHTA and CDR2 FQGNSA. The ends lost 5 bases at V and 2 bases at J; junction bases unmatched: 13.

The chain links TRBV4-1 to TRBJ2-5; TRBD2 is a possible D gene (6 bases). The V and J ends lost 3 bases and 1 base respectively, with 21 bases between them. Germline CDR1 reads MGHRA; CDR2 reads YSYEKL. CDR3 size: 18 residues. CDR3 region: CASSHRPRDLGSQETQYF. The CDR3 coding sequence is TGCGCCAGCAGCCACCGACCCCGGGACTTGGGATCCCAAGAGACCCAGTACTTC.

This rearrangement joins TRBV6-5 to TRBJ2-1, with TRBD1 identical over 7 bases. The CDR3 consists of 15 residues. The V segment lost 4 bases and the J segment 4 bases; nucleotides outside the gene matches: 7. Germline V gives CDR1 MNHEY, CDR2 SVGAGI. The CDR3 bases are TGTGCCAGCAGTTCACAGGGGCCGACTTACAATGAGCAGTTCTTC. Protein product: CASSSQGPTYNEQFF.

This chain links TRBV27 with TRBJ2-7; TRBD1 matches 10 bases. Germline CDR1 reads MNHEY; CDR2 reads SMNVEV (reference sequence). V gave up 5 bases and J gave up 3 bases; unmatched junction bases: 7. CDR3 size: 15 residues. In DNA form, the CDR3 reads TGTGCCAGCAGTCTAAGGGGACAGGGGTACTACGAGCAGTACTTC. This codes for CASSLRGQGYYEQYF.

The chain couples TRBV6-5 to TRBJ1-5; tentative D call: TRBD1 (5 bases). The CDR3 totals 15 residues. Trimming took 6 bases from V and 0 from J, leaving 12 bases between them. Germline values: CDR1 MNHEY, CDR2 SVGAGI. The CDR3 region is CASRYRQYSNQPQHF. CDR3 bases: TGTGCCAGCAGATACAGACAGTATAGCAATCAGCCCCAGCATTTT.

This sequence joins TRBV7-8 and TRBJ2-7, with D possibly called TRBD1 or TRBD2 (5 bases each). This CDR3 contains 18 residues. The germline V gene encodes CDR1 SGHVS and CDR2 FQNEAQ. V was pared by 6 bases and J by 3 bases, with 27 bases between. CDR3 sequence reads: CASRSVPGRSRTRYEQYF. CDR3 sequence (DNA): TGTGCCAGCAGGTCTGTCCCGGGACGGTCCCGGACCCGCTACGAGCAGTACTTC.

This clonotype was recorded a few times. The J gene is TRBJ2-3, the V gene TRBV4-2; 10 bases map to TRBD2. The CDR3 extends over 17 amino acids. CDR1 LGHNA and CDR2 YNFKEQ come from the germline V gene. Trimming at V came to 1 base and at J to 3 bases, leaving 7 bases not matched to a gene. The CDR3 here is CASSQAPSGGATDTQYF. CDR3 DNA: TGTGCCAGCAGCCAAGCCCCCAGCGGGGGGGCAACAGATACGCAGTATTTT.